The 17 T cell receptor beta chains given below trace back to one sample, sequenced in a study of blood T cells in healthy people across ages (dated by TCRdb to between 2014 and 2017). Libraries were made using 5' RACE. A second PCR of roughly 7 to 11 cycles was performed with a sample-barcoded 5' primer and a J-beta primer mix. Clones were called with MiXCR by TCRdb after fastp trimmed the public reads at Q25, and only in-frame beta chains were retained. Every CDR3 protein is listed once, alongside the most common genes and DNA of its rows. This sample holds around 1,900,000 distinct CDR3 sequences; 30% to 40% were observed only once. Together, the top ten hold approximately 22% of the sample. The specimen was blood. These receptors came from a human donor in good health.

About this clonotype itself: One junction end disagrees with the germline gene, perhaps due to a read error. The chain links TRBV4-1 to TRBJ1-4; 7 nucleotides match TRBD1. The germline V gene has CDR1 MGHRA and CDR2 YSYEKL. The CDR3 length is 15 residues. CDR3 in amino acids: CASSGQGEENERLFF. The CDR3, as DNA: TGCGCCAGCAGCGGTCAGGGGGAGGAGAATGAAAGACTGTTTTTT.

This clonotype was observed a few times. This chain uses TRBV20-1 with TRBJ2-1; D is ambiguous. Germline lookup yields CDR1 DFQATT and CDR2 SNEGSKA (reference sequence). CDR3 length: 13 residues. Trimming left V 0 bases short and J 7 bases short, with 10 bases between. The chain's CDR3 is CSARDMSTNEQFF. The DNA of the CDR3 is TGCAGTGCTAGAGACATGTCCACGAATGAGCAGTTCTTC.

In this sample, this clonotype turned up a few times. The CDR3 loop is CASSFFERQETQYF. In DNA form, the CDR3 reads TGTGCCAGCAGTTTCTTCGAGAGGCAAGAGACCCAGTACTTC. The J gene is TRBJ2-5, the V gene TRBV6-6; unclear D gene. The CDR3 extends over 14 amino acids. CDR1 and CDR2 from the germline V gene are MNHNY and SVGAGI (reference sequence). The V end lost 4 bases, the J end lost 2 bases, and 11 bases lay between the germline ends.

Only a few counts were recorded for this clonotype. The J gene is TRBJ2-1, the V gene TRBV20-1; D is unresolved. Germline assignment: CDR1 DFQATT and CDR2 SNEGSKA (reference sequence). Trimming took off 0 bases at V and 4 bases at J, with 7 bases between the two ends. CDR3 size: 13 residues. Written as DNA, the CDR3 is TGCAGTGCTAGAGAGGACCGTTACAATGAGCAGTTCTTC. As protein: CSAREDRYNEQFF.

J is TRBJ1-1 and V is TRBV20-1, with 8 bases lining up with TRBD1. The CDR3 is 12 residues long. Looked up from germline, CDR1 is DFQATT and CDR2 is SNEGSKA (reference sequence). V was clipped by 6 bases and J by 6 bases; unmatched bases: 6. This CDR3 reads CSAQKDRAEAFF. In DNA, the CDR3 is TGCAGTGCCCAAAAGGACAGGGCTGAAGCTTTCTTT.

This clonotype was found a few times. The chain recombines TRBV5-5 with TRBJ2-1; TRBD2 matches 9 bases. The CDR3 consists of 17 residues. Germline-derived CDR1 and CDR2 are SGHKS and YYEKEE (reference sequence). The V and J ends lost 4 bases and 4 bases, in that order; junction bases with no gene match: 12. CDR3 DNA sequence: TGTGCCAGCAGCAAGCCTGGCGCTAGCGGGACATACAATGAGCAGTTCTTC. As protein: CASSKPGASGTYNEQFF.

The chain carries TRBV5-6 and TRBJ2-3; no reliable D call. Per the germline V gene, CDR1 is SGHDT and CDR2 is YYEEEE. CDR3 length: 11 amino acids. V lost 5 bases to trimming and J lost 8 bases, with 9 bases between them. CDR3 region: CASSSLSTQYF. The CDR3 DNA reads TGTGCCAGCAGTTCCCTCTCTACGCAGTATTTT.

There are many counts of this clonotype. J is TRBJ2-7 and V is TRBV7-6, with D unclear. Germline CDR1 and CDR2: SGHVS and FNYEAQ. CDR3 length: 15 residues. V lost 1 base and J 2 bases, leaving 12 bases between the germline ends. CDR3: CASSLGFQETYEQYF. The CDR3 DNA reads TGTGCCAGCAGCTTAGGTTTTCAGGAAACCTACGAGCAGTACTTC.

This clonotype was counted between two and nine times. This chain links TRBV20-1 with TRBJ1-2; TRBD1 agrees at 10 bases. V was pared by 2 bases and J by 0 bases, with 6 bases of the junction left unmatched. Germline CDR1 DFQATT, CDR2 SNEGSKA (reference sequence). The CDR3 runs 16 residues. The CDR3 loop is CSARSGQGVTNYGYTF. CDR3 coding DNA: TGCAGTGCTAGATCAGGACAGGGGGTAACTAACTATGGCTACACCTTC.

The chain uses TRBV5-1 and TRBJ1-1; perhaps TRBD1 as D (6 bases). Per the germline V gene, CDR1 is SGHRS and CDR2 is YFSETQ. CDR3 length: 13 residues. The V end was cut by 3 bases, the J end by 3 bases, with 9 bases between. The CDR3 coding sequence is TGCGCCAGCAGCTCCGAGGGGGACACTGAAGCTTTCTTT. It specifies CASSSEGDTEAFF. The complete variable domain, with remaining parts taken from reference TRBV5-1 and TRBJ1-1, reads KAGVTQTPRYLIKTRGQQVTLSCSPISGHRSVSWYQQTPGQGLQFLFEYFSETQRNKGNFPGRFSGRQFSNSRSEMNVSTLELGDSALYLCASSSEGDTEAFFGQGTRLTVV.

The V call is TRBV7-2, the J call TRBJ2-7; possibly TRBD2 for D (5 bases). CDR3 length: 17 amino acids. CDR1 and CDR2 from the germline V gene are SGHTA and FQGNSA. The V and J ends lost 5 bases and 1 base respectively, with 21 bases between them. CDR3 DNA: TGTGCCAGCAGCCCGCGGTTAGGACGGGGTGAGTCCTACGAGCAGTACTTC. Protein: CASSPRLGRGESYEQYF.

The chain carries TRBV6-5 and TRBJ1-1, with a tentative D call TRBD1 (5 bases). The CDR3 covers 15 residues. Germline CDR1 is MNHEY and CDR2 is SVGAGI. Trimming took off 0 bases at V and 0 bases at J, with 8 bases between the two ends. Here the CDR3 reads CASSYSTALNTEAFF. CDR3 in DNA: TGTGCCAGCAGTTACTCGACAGCCCTGAACACTGAAGCTTTCTTT.

The chain's CDR3 is CASSPTSGNTIYF. The CDR3 DNA follows: TGTGCCAGCAGCCCCACGTCCGGGAACACCATATATTTT. The chain is built from TRBV7-2 and TRBJ1-3; D is unclear. CDR1 is SGHTA, CDR2 FQGNSA, per germline. This CDR3 has 13 residues. With 5 bases removed from V and 7 bases from J, the gap between germline ends came to 12 bases.

This sequence joins TRBV3-1 and TRBJ2-5; 7 bases agree with TRBD2. The CDR3 is made up of 15 amino acids. The germline CDR1 and CDR2 sequences are LGHDT and YNNKEL (reference sequence). V lost 4 bases, J lost 2 bases, and 7 bases stayed unmatched. The CDR3 here is CASSPPGLPQETQYF. CDR3 coding DNA: TGTGCCAGCAGCCCACCGGGACTACCACAAGAGACCCAGTACTTC.

This clonotype was counted a few times. The chain uses TRBV7-6 and TRBJ2-7; tentatively, D is TRBD1 (5 bases). CDR3 length: 14 residues. Germline V gene sequence: CDR1 SGHVS, CDR2 FNYEAQ. V was cut by 5 bases and J by 3 bases, with 14 bases left in between. The CDR3 sequence: CASSPIGAVYEQYF. The DNA for the CDR3 is TGTGCCAGCAGCCCCATTGGGGCAGTCTACGAGCAGTACTTC.

This clonotype was counted ten times or more. This rearrangement joins TRBV18 to TRBJ2-7; perhaps TRBD2 as D (6 bases). CDR3 length equals 15 residues. CDR1 and CDR2 from the germline V gene are KGHSH and LQKENI. Trimming pared 6 bases from V and 3 bases from J, leaving 18 bases between. CDR3 amino acids: CASSPPGLEDYEQYF. CDR3 coding DNA: TGTGCCAGCTCCCCTCCGGGACTCGAAGACTACGAGCAGTACTTC.

The rearrangement links TRBV6-1 to TRBJ1-5; no definite D call. The V gene lost 3 bases and the J gene lost 6 bases, with 9 bases spanning the gap. Germline V gives CDR1 MNHNS, CDR2 SASEGT. The CDR3 sequence is 13 residues long. This chain's CDR3 is CASSEVLVQPQHF. The CDR3 DNA reads as TGTGCCAGCAGTGAGGTACTAGTTCAGCCCCAGCATTTT.